Below are 18 T cell receptor beta chains sequenced from a single sample in a study of breast tumors, draining lymph nodes, adjacent tissues. One entry per CDR3 protein, called by TCRdb with MiXCR from the multiplex PCR reads. The sample yields under 75,000 distinct CDR3 sequences, 57% seen once. Sequenced input: breast tumor tissue. The receptors stem from a female donor with breast cancer. Some clones in this sample may be carry-over from other donors' samples.

The gene calls are TRBV12-3 or TRBV12-4 and TRBJ2-5; D gene unclear. Trimming took 8 bases from V and 10 from J, leaving 17 bases between them. The CDR3 contains 12 residues. The CDR3 nucleotides read TGTGCCAGCTCTTCGGGTCCTGGAAACCAGTACTTC. Its protein is CASSSGPGNQYF.

The chain carries TRBV6-6 and TRBJ2-2; no firm D call. CDR3 size: 11 residues. The V and J ends lost 8 bases and 7 bases respectively, with 8 bases between them. Germline V gene sequence: CDR1 MNHNY, CDR2 SVGAGI (reference sequence). The CDR3 is CASPSSGELFF. CDR3 coding DNA: TGTGCCAGCCCCTCAAGCGGGGAGCTGTTTTTT.

The J gene is TRBJ1-3, the V gene TRBV2; TRBD1 matches 7 bases. Trimming removed 5 bases from V and 3 bases from J; junction bases left unmatched: 10. The CDR3 has 16 amino acids. Germline V gene lookup returns CDR1 SNHLY and CDR2 FYNNEI. The CDR3 region is CASSLDRAMFGNTIYF. The CDR3, as DNA: TGTGCCAGCAGTTTAGACAGGGCGATGTTTGGAAACACCATATATTTT. Based on the CDR3 plus reference TRBV2 and TRBJ1-3, the full variable domain is EPEVTQTPSHQVTQMGQEVILRCVPISNHLYFYWYRQILGQKVEFLVSFYNNEISEKSEIFDDQFSVERPDGSNFTLKIRSTKLEDSAMYFCASSLDRAMFGNTIYFGEGSWLTVV.

V and J are TRBV7-9 and TRBJ1-2; D is perhaps TRBD1 (5 bases). CDR1 is SEHNR and CDR2 is FQNEAQ in the germline V gene (reference sequence). Trimming shortened V by 3 bases and J by 6 bases, and 17 bases separated the two germline ends. The CDR3 covers 15 residues. The CDR3: CASSFGYRDRDGYTF. CDR3 coding DNA: TGTGCCAGCAGCTTCGGGTACCGGGACCGGGATGGCTACACCTTC.

The rearrangement uses TRBV12-3 or TRBV12-4 and TRBJ1-5, with a weak D call TRBD1 (5 bases). Trimming stripped 5 bases from V and 3 bases from J, with 11 bases between. This CDR3 is 14 amino acids long. CDR3 region: CASSPDGHNQPQHF. For the CDR3, the DNA is TGTGCCAGCAGTCCGGACGGACACAATCAGCCCCAGCATTTT.

V gene TRBV20-1 combines with J gene TRBJ1-2; possibly TRBD1 for D (6 bases). Germline V lookup: CDR1 DFQATT, CDR2 SNEGSKA (reference sequence). The CDR3 contains 16 residues. V lost 7 bases to trimming and J lost 4 bases, with 25 bases between them. The CDR3 spells CSVSSRGGAISYGYTF. The CDR3 DNA reads as TGCAGTGTTTCCTCTAGGGGGGGTGCTATTAGCTATGGCTACACCTTC.

This chain links TRBV20-1 with TRBJ2-1, with 9 positions matching TRBD2. Germline-derived CDR1 and CDR2 are DFQATT and SNEGSKA (reference sequence). V gave up 6 bases and J gave up 9 bases; unmatched junction bases: 6. The CDR3 runs to 12 residues. CDR3 coding DNA: TGCAGTGCCATGGGACTAGCAAGTGAGCAGTTCTTC. Residues: CSAMGLASEQFF.

The rearrangement joins TRBV30 to TRBJ2-2, with D tentatively TRBD2 (6 bases). From germline, CDR1 is GTSNPN and CDR2 SVGIG (reference sequence). The CDR3 runs 14 residues. Trimming stripped 4 bases from V and 2 bases from J, with 11 bases between. CDR3 region: CAWIKGTNTGELFF. CDR3 coding DNA: TGTGCCTGGATAAAGGGGACTAACACCGGGGAGCTGTTTTTT.

This chain links TRBV29-1 with TRBJ2-1; D unresolved. Germline values: CDR1 SQVTM, CDR2 ANQGSEA. This CDR3 is 14 amino acids long. Between the trimmed V and J ends, which lost 4 bases and 4 bases, there was a span of 14 bases. In nucleotides, the CDR3 is TGCAGCGTTGTTTACTACTTAGGGTACAATGAGCAGTTCTTC. Protein sequence: CSVVYYLGYNEQFF.

This clonotype qualifies as medium-sized (0.01 to 0.1%). This chain links TRBV12-3 or TRBV12-4 with TRBJ1-4; 9 nucleotides agree with TRBD1. Trimming took 4 bases from V and 4 from J; bases not matched to a gene: 4. This CDR3 has 15 residues. The CDR3 region has the DNA TGTGCCAGCAGTTGGAACAGGGGGCATAATGAAAAACTGTTTTTT. Its protein is CASSWNRGHNEKLFF.

V and J are TRBV4-2 and TRBJ2-1; 11 nucleotides match TRBD2. This CDR3 is built from 16 residues. Germline loops: CDR1 LGHNA, CDR2 YNFKEQ. The V and J ends lost 0 bases and 6 bases, in that order; junction bases with no gene match: 4. The CDR3: CASSQEPLAGVNEQFF. The CDR3 DNA sequence: TGTGCCAGCAGCCAAGAACCACTAGCGGGGGTCAATGAGCAGTTCTTC.

This chain connects TRBV28 to TRBJ2-7; 7 positions match TRBD2. Trimming at V came to 2 bases and at J to 0 bases, leaving 1 base not matched to a gene. The germline gives CDR1 MDHEN, CDR2 SYDVKM. This CDR3 contains 14 residues. The CDR3 is CASSLPSGSYEQYF. CDR3 in DNA: TGTGCCAGCAGTTTACCTAGCGGCTCCTACGAGCAGTACTTC.

This clonotype was observed a few times. The chain uses TRBV19 and TRBJ1-5; 9 bases agree with TRBD1. The CDR3 contains 15 residues. V shed 4 bases and J 6 bases; nucleotides not matched to a gene: 7. Germline loops: CDR1 LNHDA, CDR2 SQIVND (reference sequence). CDR3: CASSRTGDFGQPQHF. CDR3 nucleotides: TGTGCCAGTAGTAGGACAGGGGATTTTGGTCAGCCCCAGCATTTT.

A remark on this clonotype: One end of the junction is discordant with germline, which a read error may explain. The chain recombines TRBV19 with TRBJ1-2, with D possibly being TRBD1 (6 bases). CDR1 is LNHDA and CDR2 is SQIVND in the germline V gene (reference sequence). The CDR3 is 13 amino acids. CDR3 nucleotide sequence: TGTGCCAGTAGTATGGGGGCAGCCTATGGCTACACCTTT. Its protein is CASSMGAAYGYTF.

This clonotype has at least ten counts. This chain connects TRBV19 to TRBJ1-6, with D tentatively TRBD1 (5 bases). V lost 4 bases and J lost 10, with 11 bases in between. CDR1 and CDR2 from the germline V gene are LNHDA and SQIVND (reference sequence). The CDR3 has 13 amino acids. The CDR3 reads CASSNTGLSPLHF. The CDR3 DNA is TGTGCCAGTAGTAATACAGGTTTATCACCCCTCCACTTT.

Comments on this clonotype: The DNA is omitted, as the CDR3 cannot be located on it reliably, and the CDR3 follows TCRdb's listing. CDR3 sequence: CATSSFYICSGVDQPQHF. The rearrangement links TRBV15 to TRBJ1-5. Per germline, CDR1 LNHNV and CDR2 YYDKDF (reference sequence). The CDR3 extends over 18 residues, inclusive of both ends.

This clonotype came up many times. The V call is TRBV4-3, the J call TRBJ2-3, with a weak D call TRBD1 (5 bases). V was clipped by 0 bases and J by 2 bases, with 9 bases between them. There are 15 residues in the CDR3. Germline V lookup: CDR1 LGHNA, CDR2 YSLEER. The CDR3 region is CASSQDTGATDTQYF. The CDR3 DNA reads as TGCGCCAGCAGCCAAGATACTGGGGCCACAGATACGCAGTATTTT.

This clonotype was seen many times. V is TRBV6-6 and J is TRBJ1-3; D is perhaps TRBD1 (5 bases). V was pared by 7 bases and J by 0 bases, with 16 bases between. CDR3 size: 16 residues. Germline assignment: CDR1 MNHNY and CDR2 SVGAGI (reference sequence). The CDR3 loop is CASKIPGLSSGNTIYF. In DNA form, the CDR3 reads TGTGCCAGCAAAATTCCGGGACTGAGCTCTGGAAACACCATATATTTT.